This is a list of T cell receptor beta chains from one sample in a study of cytomegalovirus exposure and HLA in healthy donors. Sequencing used immunoSEQ multiplex PCR; TCRdb keeps in-frame clones, though not all of them. The repertoire holds around 150,000 clones, with approximately 96% as singletons. The sample taken for sequencing was PBMCs. Source of these receptors: a woman younger than 30 in good health and CMV-seronegative. Each CDR3 is given with its conserved first and last residue.

CDR3aa: CASTKPGTGVHNGGNEQFF; j_gene: TRBJ2-1; v_gene: TRBV7-8
CDR3aa: CASSQELAGAVYEQYF; j_gene: TRBJ2-7; v_gene: TRBV4-2
CDR3aa: CASSSPGLAGLNEQFF; j_gene: TRBJ2-1; v_gene: TRBV25-1
CDR3aa: CASSPGPAKETQYF; j_gene: TRBJ2-5; v_gene: TRBV18
CDR3aa: CASSPFGRGEETQYF; j_gene: TRBJ2-5; v_gene: TRBV7-9
CDR3aa: CASSQGGRGSGGEQFF; j_gene: TRBJ2-1; v_gene: TRBV4-2
CDR3aa: CSVDNGITGELFF; j_gene: TRBJ2-2; v_gene: TRBV29-1
CDR3aa: CASSRLGTGTSELFF; j_gene: TRBJ1-4; v_gene: TRBV7-2
CDR3aa: CASSSLRAEAFF; j_gene: TRBJ1-1; v_gene: TRBV11-2
CDR3aa: CASSLEGRQGASYTF; j_gene: TRBJ1-2; v_gene: TRBV7-8
CDR3aa: CASSSGTVTDTQYF; j_gene: TRBJ2-3; v_gene: TRBV7-9
CDR3aa: CASSTETGFLAKNIQYF; j_gene: TRBJ2-4; v_gene: TRBV19
CDR3aa: CASSLFPGVTDTQYF; j_gene: TRBJ2-3; v_gene: TRBV7-3
CDR3aa: CAWSVRTSSYNEQFF; j_gene: TRBJ2-1; v_gene: TRBV30
CDR3aa: CASTLSSDTQYF; j_gene: TRBJ2-3; v_gene: TRBV11-2
CDR3aa: CASKTGDEKLFF; j_gene: TRBJ1-4; v_gene: TRBV6-6
CDR3aa: CATHTGGTTDTQYF; j_gene: TRBJ2-3; v_gene: TRBV7-8
CDR3aa: CASSRSNQPQHF; j_gene: TRBJ1-5; v_gene: TRBV27
CDR3aa: CASRASFGGETQYF; j_gene: TRBJ2-5; v_gene: TRBV7-2
CDR3aa: CASSLAPGAGNTIYF; j_gene: TRBJ1-3; v_gene: TRBV27
CDR3aa: CASTPPRQGHGYTF; j_gene: TRBJ1-2; v_gene: TRBV19
CDR3aa: CASSPGTGVIYEQYF; j_gene: TRBJ2-7; v_gene: TRBV14